This T cell receptor beta chain is drawn from a study of blood T cell repertoires in COVID-19. Trimming took 1 base from V and 7 from J, leaving 8 bases between them. This CDR3 region has 13 residues. The germline V gene has CDR1 SGHTA and CDR2 FQGNSA. Libraries were prepared by immunoSEQ multiplex PCR; TCRdb keeps only in-frame clonotypes and omits some of them. Of about 220,000 clones in the sample, 70% to 85% were seen once. The sequence was obtained from a woman aged 55-70 years who had recovered from COVID-19. Sequences were obtained from PBMCs or T cells enriched from blood (not recorded which). V usage is TRBV7-2 and J usage is TRBJ1-3, with D tentatively TRBD1 (5 bases). DNA of the CDR3: TGTGCCAGCAGCTTAGGCCGGGGGAACACCATATATTTT. Translated, it gives CASSLGRGNTIYF.